This T cell receptor (beta chain) was found in a study of T-cell memory formation after mild COVID-19. At the level of the study: TCR clusters showed largely donor specificity. Study-level points and caveats: Pre-infection memory held some responding clones, suggesting pre-existing cross-reactive T cells responded. Contracting clones from day 15 to 85 had balanced CD4/CD8; later expanders favoured CD4+.

This clonotype has a count of ten or more. Its target is unknown. 5'RACE with constant-segment primers yielded barcoded, UMI-tagged TCR alpha and TCR beta cDNA libraries. TCRdb reanalysed the 5' RACE reads using MiXCR and keeps one entry per CDR3 protein. The sample carries tens of thousands of distinct CDR3 sequences, 10% to 15% recorded once. The source material was PBMCs or a T cell subset sorted from them (not recorded which). This sequence was found in an adult woman who had mild COVID-19 (a few samples of this study predate the infection). Cell type and time point are not known.

Here the CDR3 DNA reads TGTGCCAGCAGCTTGTACCAAGAGACCCAGTACTTC. Protein: CASSLYQETQYF. V is TRBV7-3 and J is TRBJ2-5, with no clear D. V lost 3 bases to trimming and J lost 0 bases, with 2 bases between them. The germline V gene encodes CDR1 SGHTA and CDR2 FQGTGA. The CDR3 extends over 12 amino acids.